A single TCR beta chain is shown here with its context. There is no known antigen for this receptor. No per-base quality is available; no much larger clone lies one base away. Including cysteine and phenylalanine, the CDR3 has 14 amino acids. The read is trimmed to its CDR3 DNA, 42 bases read in frame from base 1. Germline trimming: 0 bases from V, 5 bases from J; junction bases outside gene matches: 3. The germline V gene supplies CDR1 SGHDT and CDR2 YYEEEE. These data come from a study of blood T cell repertoires in COVID-19 (dated by TCRdb to 2020 to 2022). At the level of the whole study: Collaborator samples came from the United States, Italy and Spain and covered acute and convalescent phases of COVID-19. Deeply sampled blood TCRbeta repertoires from subjects exposed to, actively infected with, or recovered from COVID-19 were included in the dataset. Sample metadata almost always included a de-identified subject ID, COVID-19 status, age in years and sex. Where available, HLA class I and class II types were obtained from metadata supplied by the sample provider rather than from assay-based typing. A freely available public database, intended as a resource for researchers studying the immune response to SARS-CoV-2, is where the repertoires were released. The samples were drawn from two sources: the first 160 participants of the ongoing ImmuneRACE study, and over 950 subjects contributed by 6 global collaborators. The prospective study material was composed of cDNA or gDNA derived from T cells, B-cell-depleted T cells, or PBMCs. Results and caveats for the whole study, not just this receptor: How much clinical and demographic metadata was included differed by source and by participant, and the metadata was provided uncurated.

Whole blood was collected in K2EDTA tubes by collaborating institutions according to the institutions' own protocols. Collaborator samples were shipped for TCRbeta analysis as frozen whole blood, isolated PBMCs, or DNA extracted from either sample type. The immunoSEQ Assay, a bias-controlled multiplex PCR, was used to amplify TCRbeta CDR3 regions from genomic DNA. The original pipeline was this. The number of nucleated cells in each sample was estimated by amplification of reference gene primers within the assay. To quantify the absolute abundance of each unique TCRbeta CDR3 rearrangement, sequence reads were collapsed and filtered. For each sample, productive Simpson clonality was calculated as the square root of Simpson's diversity index over productive rearrangements. TCRdb took over this immuneACCESS table, retaining in-frame rearrangements with V and J assigned. Such tables are incomplete; in checked studies, under half of the missing clones stem from an unresolved V gene, and the remainder is unexplained. That table gives V, J and clone size, and the DNA gave D and trimming. A total of about 79,000 clones appear in this sample, about 89% of them only once. Around 14% of the sample belongs to the ten largest clones.

The TCR originated in a man between 65 and 85 years old with active or convalescent COVID-19. The V gene is TRBV5-6 and the J gene is TRBJ2-3; 7 central nucleotides agree with TRBD1. The sequenced material came from peripheral blood. This receptor has the CDR3 CASSLEQGIDTQYF. The nucleotide sequence is TGTGCCAGCAGCTTGGAACAGGGGATAGATACGCAGTATTTT.